These 25 T cell receptor beta chains came from one sample sequenced in a study of blood T cell repertoires in COVID-19 (dated by TCRdb to 2020 to 2021). The library was produced with the immunoSEQ multiplex PCR assay. In TCRdb, the immuneACCESS table is reduced to in-frame sequences with V and J assigned. These tables do not hold every clone; where another copy was compared, an unresolved V gene accounts for under half, and the others remain unexplained. The sample table lists roughly 500,000 clones, approximately 88% of them with a count of one. The ten biggest clones cover over 1.5% of the sample. Sequenced material: PBMCs or T cells enriched from blood (not recorded which). These receptors all come from a woman in her forties who had recovered from COVID-19.

The gene calls are TRBV12-2 and TRBJ1-5. TRBV12-2 is a documented pseudogene. This CDR3 is 15 amino acids long. The CDR3 loop reads CASRASGLLNQPQHF. CDR3 in DNA: TGTGCAAGTCGCGCGTCGGGACTGCTCAATCAGCCCCAGCATTTT.

The chain employs TRBV4-1 and TRBJ2-1; 11 bases map to TRBD2. This CDR3 has 16 amino acids. CDR1 MGHRA and CDR2 YSYEKL come from the germline V gene. J was trimmed by 4 bases and V by 4 bases; bases with no gene match: 6. CDR3 residues: CASSPTLAGGYNEQFF. The CDR3 DNA reads TGCGCCAGCAGCCCTACTCTAGCGGGAGGTTACAATGAGCAGTTCTTC.

Remarks on this clone: One end of the junction is discordant with germline, which a read error may explain. The genes are TRBV7-8 and TRBJ1-4, with D possibly matching TRBD1 (6 bases). Germline V gives CDR1 SGHVS, CDR2 FQNEAQ. The CDR3 has 18 residues. CDR3 in amino acids: CASSVYTGFFATNEKLFF. Written as DNA, the CDR3 is TGTGCTAGCAGCGTATACACAGGGTTCTTTGCAACTAATGAAAAACTGTTTTTT.

This clone appeared a single time. This chain links TRBV20-1 with TRBJ2-2, with unresolved D. Germline lookup yields CDR1 DFQATT and CDR2 SNEGSKA (reference sequence). This CDR3 contains 12 residues. Trimming stripped 3 bases from V and 6 bases from J, with 8 bases between. CDR3 sequence (DNA): TGCAGTGCTAGTAATAGTCCCGGGGAGCTGTTTTTT. Translated: CSASNSPGELFF.

The gene calls are TRBV19 and TRBJ1-2; 8 bases align to TRBD1. Trimming removed 3 bases from V and 8 bases from J; junction bases left unmatched: 11. The CDR3 sequence is 15 residues long. CDR1 is LNHDA, CDR2 SQIVND, per germline (reference sequence). CDR3 DNA sequence: TGTGCCAGTAGTATCGGCGGGGCAGGGGGCGAAGGCTACACCTTC. This translates into CASSIGGAGGEGYTF.

With regard to this clone: Other DNA sequences in this sample translate to the same CDR3. This rearrangement joins TRBV9 to TRBJ2-7, with D possibly matching TRBD1 (5 bases). This CDR3 region has 14 residues. Germline values: CDR1 SGDLS, CDR2 YYNGEE. V was shortened by 4 bases and J by 0 bases, with 11 bases between the two germline ends. CDR3 in DNA: TGTGCCAGCAGCCCTCGACAGAGCTCCTACGAGCAGTACTTC. It codes for CASSPRQSSYEQYF.

The genes are TRBV5-1 and TRBJ1-4; 8 nucleotides agree with TRBD1. CDR1 SGHRS and CDR2 YFSETQ come from the germline V gene. V lost 5 bases and J lost 8; bases outside the gene matches: 5. The CDR3 runs to 13 residues. The CDR3 loop reads CASRRQGREKLFF. The CDR3 DNA reads TGCGCCAGCAGGAGACAGGGGAGGGAAAAACTGTTTTTT. The full variable domain, completed using reference TRBV5-1 and TRBJ1-4, is KAGVTQTPRYLIKTRGQQVTLSCSPISGHRSVSWYQQTPGQGLQFLFEYFSETQRNKGNFPGRFSGRQFSNSRSEMNVSTLELGDSALYLCASRRQGREKLFFGSGTQLSVL.

The rearrangement links TRBV19 to TRBJ1-5; 10 nucleotides line up with TRBD1. CDR3 length equals 18 residues. With 6 bases clipped from V and 0 bases from J, the junction kept 11 bases outside the gene matches. Per germline, CDR1 LNHDA and CDR2 SQIVND (reference sequence). This chain's CDR3 is CASRSGAGQGYSNQPQHF. CDR3 DNA: TGTGCCAGTAGATCCGGGGCGGGACAGGGGTATAGCAATCAGCCCCAGCATTTT.

This clone appeared once. V is TRBV5-1 and J is TRBJ2-1, with 10 bases matching TRBD2. Germline V lookup: CDR1 SGHRS, CDR2 YFSETQ. The trim removed 4 bases at V and 2 bases at J, leaving 6 bases unmatched. The CDR3 sequence is 16 residues long. The CDR3 bases are TGCGCCAGCAGCGAAAGGACTAGCGGAACCTACAATGAGCAGTTCTTC. Its translation is CASSERTSGTYNEQFF.

This clone was observed a few times. V gene TRBV2 combines with J gene TRBJ1-1, with D perhaps matching TRBD1 (5 bases). The germline CDR1 and CDR2 sequences are SNHLY and FYNNEI. The germline V and J ends were trimmed by 7 bases and 2 bases, with 14 bases remaining between them. This CDR3 is built from 14 residues. The DNA for the CDR3 is TGTGCCAGCACCCAGACAGACTCTAACACTGAAGCTTTCTTT. Encoded protein: CASTQTDSNTEAFF.

V usage is TRBV11-3 and J usage is TRBJ2-1; 9 positions agree with TRBD2. V trimming: 4 bases; J trimming: 0 bases; junction bases outside the gene matches: 10. The V gene's germline CDR1 is SGHNT and CDR2 YENEEA. The CDR3 totals 18 residues. CDR3 residues: CASSSLAGEGSSYNEQFF. Here the CDR3 DNA reads TGTGCCAGCAGCTCTTTAGCGGGGGAGGGGAGCTCCTACAATGAGCAGTTCTTC.

The genes are TRBV27 and TRBJ1-1; D is ambiguous. Germline V gives CDR1 MNHEY, CDR2 SMNVEV (reference sequence). The CDR3 is 13 residues long. V lost 4 bases to trimming and J lost 2 bases, with 8 bases between them. CDR3 bases: TGTGCCAGCAGTTCGACATTAAACACTGAAGCTTTCTTT. Translating gives CASSSTLNTEAFF.

The rearrangement joins TRBV19 to TRBJ2-7, with D possibly TRBD2 on 6 matching bases. Germline lookup yields CDR1 LNHDA and CDR2 SQIVND (reference sequence). The CDR3 is 13 amino acids. Trimming cost V 5 bases and J 8 bases, with 16 bases left between them. CDR3 in amino acids: CASSSGLNLQQYF. CDR3 sequence (DNA): TGTGCCAGTAGTTCGGGACTCAACTTGCAGCAGTACTTC.

The CDR3 nucleotides are TGCGCCAGCAGCCAAGACGCGCCCTTAGCGGGATCCTACAATGAGCAGTTCTTC. This encodes CASSQDAPLAGSYNEQFF. The chain is built from TRBV4-3 and TRBJ2-1; TRBD2 matches at 8 bases. The J segment lost 1 base and the V segment lost 0 bases, leaving 8 bases of the junction unmatched. CDR3 length: 18 residues. Germline V gene lookup returns CDR1 LGHNA and CDR2 YSLEER.

The V gene is TRBV28, the J gene TRBJ1-1; maybe TRBD1 (5 bases). The germline V gene encodes CDR1 MDHEN and CDR2 SYDVKM. The V and J ends lost 2 bases and 1 base respectively, with 11 bases between them. This CDR3 comprises 15 residues. CDR3 in amino acids: CASSLRTLRNTEAFF. The CDR3 DNA sequence: TGTGCCAGCAGTTTACGGACACTGAGGAACACTGAAGCTTTCTTT.

The chain combines TRBV5-1 with TRBJ1-1, with D unresolved. V was trimmed by 4 bases and J by 4 bases, leaving 14 bases between them. From germline, CDR1 is SGHRS and CDR2 YFSETQ. The CDR3 has 14 amino acids. As DNA, the CDR3 is TGCGCCAGCAGCCTGCCGGGAGAGCGCACTGAAGCTTTCTTT. Translating gives CASSLPGERTEAFF. The full variable domain, in which reference TRBV5-1 and TRBJ1-1 provide the parts outside the CDR3, is KAGVTQTPRYLIKTRGQQVTLSCSPISGHRSVSWYQQTPGQGLQFLFEYFSETQRNKGNFPGRFSGRQFSNSRSEMNVSTLELGDSALYLCASSLPGERTEAFFGQGTRLTVV.

This chain joins TRBV6-2 or TRBV6-3 and TRBJ1-2; 7 nucleotides align to TRBD1. Germline V CDR1 and CDR2: MNHEY, SVGEGT. The CDR3 runs to 17 residues. The V segment lost 0 bases and the J segment 5 bases; nucleotides outside the gene matches: 12. DNA for the CDR3: TGTGCCAGCAGTTACTCTCGGTCCCGGGGGACAGCGTATGGCTACACCTTC. It yields the protein CASSYSRSRGTAYGYTF.

This rearrangement joins TRBV5-8 to TRBJ2-2, with TRBD1 matching over 8 bases. Germline CDR1 and CDR2: SGHTS and YDEGEE. The ends lost 2 bases at V and 5 bases at J; junction bases unmatched: 8. The CDR3 has 16 amino acids. The CDR3 region has the DNA TGTGCCAGCAGCTTTTTGGCACGGACAGGGACCGGGGAGCTGTTTTTT. Residues: CASSFLARTGTGELFF.

The rearrangement links TRBV11-2 to TRBJ2-3, with D unclear. In germline, CDR1 is SGHAT, CDR2 FQNNGV. CDR3 length: 12 amino acids. The V end lost 0 bases, the J end lost 7 bases, and 5 bases lay between the germline ends. CDR3 coding DNA: TGTGCCAGCAGCTTAGAACTATATACGCAGTATTTT. It is translated as CASSLELYTQYF.

The chain uses TRBV24-1 and TRBJ1-1, with TRBD1 identical over 11 bases. CDR3 length: 16 residues. Germline V CDR1 and CDR2: KGHDR, SFDVKD. V trimming: 4 bases; J trimming: 5 bases; junction bases outside the gene matches: 8. CDR3 DNA: TGTGCCACCAGTGAGCGGAAGGACAGGGGGCGGACTGAAGCTTTCTTT. This encodes CATSERKDRGRTEAFF.

The chain is built from TRBV4-1 and TRBJ1-1; the match to TRBD1 covers 7 bases. The V gene's germline CDR1 is MGHRA and CDR2 YSYEKL. V shed 9 bases and J 3 bases; nucleotides not matched to a gene: 10. The CDR3 runs 14 residues. This CDR3 is CASQTGQFDTEAFF. CDR3 nucleotides: TGCGCCAGTCAAACGGGACAGTTCGACACTGAAGCTTTCTTT.

The genes are TRBV29-1 and TRBJ1-1; D is perhaps TRBD1 (5 bases). CDR3 length equals 10 residues. V lost 1 base to trimming and J lost 11 bases, with 8 bases between them. Germline-derived CDR1 and CDR2 are SQVTM and ANQGSEA. The CDR3 sequence: CSVEVNRAFF. The CDR3 nucleotides are TGCAGCGTTGAAGTTAACAGGGCTTTCTTT.

This clone appeared once. The chain combines TRBV30 with TRBJ2-7, with 7 bases that match TRBD1. The CDR3 sequence is 14 residues long. From germline, CDR1 is GTSNPN and CDR2 SVGIG (reference sequence). The J segment lost 4 bases and the V segment lost 4 bases, leaving 10 bases of the junction unmatched. The CDR3 nucleotides read TGTGCCTGGACAGGGACAGCTCTTTTTTACGAGCAGTACTTC. Translating it yields CAWTGTALFYEQYF.

The rearrangement joins TRBV12-5 to TRBJ1-2; possible D gene TRBD1, 6 bases. This CDR3 comprises 14 residues. V gave up 4 bases and J gave up 1 base, with 10 bases separating them. CDR1 LGHNT and CDR2 FRNRAP come from the germline V gene. Here the CDR3 DNA reads TGTGCTAGTGGTTCCTTGACAGGTAACTATGGCTACACCTTC. Translating it yields CASGSLTGNYGYTF.

The V gene is TRBV9, the J gene TRBJ2-1; 9 bases map to TRBD2. Germline loops: CDR1 SGDLS, CDR2 YYNGEE. This CDR3 region has 16 residues. V shed 2 bases and J 9 bases; nucleotides not matched to a gene: 12. This chain's CDR3 is CASSVSSGGGVVEQFF. CDR3 sequence (DNA): TGTGCCAGCAGCGTGAGTTCAGGCGGGGGGGTAGTTGAGCAGTTCTTC. Full variable domain (remainder filled in from reference TRBV9 and TRBJ2-1): DSGVTQTPKHLITATGQRVTLRCSPRSGDLSVYWYQQSLDQGLQFLIQYYNGEERAKGNILERFSAQQFPDLHSELNLSSLELGDSALYFCASSVSSGGGVVEQFFGPGTRLTVL.